A single sample is the source of the 28 T cell receptor beta chains below, sequenced in a study of CD8 T cells in Susac syndrome. With random hexamers, reverse transcription was performed on about 0.45 to 1 ug of RNA. MiXCR, applied by TCRdb to the immunoSEQ multiplex PCR reads, yields one record per CDR3 protein. The sample has under 200,000 distinct CDR3 sequences, approximately 95% seen once; the top ten hold about 0.1%. The sequenced material came from CD4+ T cells from PBMCs. The receptors originated from a human donor in good health.

The chain recombines TRBV29-1 with TRBJ2-6, with 12 bases matching TRBD1. The V and J ends lost 4 bases and 1 base, in that order; junction bases with no gene match: 5. Germline lookup yields CDR1 SQVTM and CDR2 ANQGSEA. The CDR3 is made up of 17 amino acids. CDR3 sequence: CSVAGTGGLSGANVLTF. In DNA, the CDR3 is TGCAGCGTTGCCGGGACAGGGGGCCTATCTGGGGCCAACGTCCTGACTTTC.

The gene calls are TRBV20-1 and TRBJ2-3; D could derive from TRBD1 or TRBD2 (5 bases each). Trimming shortened V by 6 bases and J by 5 bases, and 21 bases separated the two germline ends. Germline V CDR1 and CDR2: DFQATT, SNEGSKA (reference sequence). CDR3 length equals 15 residues. The CDR3 DNA is TGCAGTGCCCGGCAAGGGGCCGGGGTAGGAGATACGCAGTATTTT. The encoded protein is CSARQGAGVGDTQYF.

CDR3: CAISGTGEYEQYV. The CDR3 nucleotides read TGTGCCATCAGTGGGACAGGGGAATACGAGCAGTACGTC. The chain uses TRBV10-3 and TRBJ2-7, with TRBD1 matching 9 bases. The CDR3 contains 13 residues. The germline CDR1 and CDR2 sequences are ENHRY and SYGVKD. V was pared by 4 bases and J by 4 bases, with 2 bases of the junction left unmatched.

This chain joins TRBV7-2 and TRBJ2-5; D tentatively fits TRBD1 or TRBD2 (5 bases each). The CDR3 runs to 14 residues. Germline V gene sequence: CDR1 SGHTA, CDR2 FQGNSA. Trimming stripped 4 bases from V and 5 bases from J, with 14 bases between. The CDR3 DNA reads TGTGCCAGCAGCTCCGAGCGAGGGGACGAGACCCAGTACTTC. This gives the protein CASSSERGDETQYF.

The gene calls are TRBV28 and TRBJ1-2; D is possibly TRBD1 (5 bases). CDR1 and CDR2 from the germline V gene are MDHEN and SYDVKM. This CDR3 region has 14 residues. The V end lost 6 bases, the J end lost 8 bases, and 19 bases lay between the germline ends. The DNA for the CDR3 is TGTGCCAGCAGCTACGCGGGACCAAGAACGGGCTACACCTTC. It specifies CASSYAGPRTGYTF.

The chain is built from TRBV29-1 and TRBJ1-1; D may be TRBD1 (6 bases). The CDR3 runs 11 residues. V lost 4 bases and J lost 7, with 10 bases in between. CDR1 and CDR2 (germline): SQVTM, ANQGSEA. CDR3 DNA: TGCAGCGTTGTTGGGGGCCTTGAAGCTTTCTTT. Protein sequence: CSVVGGLEAFF.

This rearrangement joins TRBV29-1 to TRBJ1-1; TRBD1 aligns across 7 bases. The germline V gene has CDR1 SQVTM and CDR2 ANQGSEA. The CDR3 has 13 amino acids. J was trimmed by 10 bases and V by 5 bases; bases with no gene match: 13. The CDR3 region has the DNA TGCAGCGTTCCCAACGGCTATCAGGGGGTAGCTTTCTTT. The encoded protein is CSVPNGYQGVAFF.

V usage is TRBV29-1 and J usage is TRBJ2-5, with D possibly being TRBD1 (7 bases). The CDR3 is made up of 14 amino acids. Germline V gene sequence: CDR1 SQVTM, CDR2 ANQGSEA. V lost 6 bases and J lost 5, with 19 bases in between. CDR3 coding DNA: TGCAGCGTCAGACAGGGAGGACCTGTGGAGACCCAGTACTTC. The encoded protein is CSVRQGGPVETQYF.

The rearrangement links TRBV28 to TRBJ2-7; D is undetermined. Looked up from germline, CDR1 is MDHEN and CDR2 is SYDVKM. This CDR3 has 12 residues. The CDR3 here is CVKRRVLYEQYV. The CDR3 DNA is TGTGTGAAACGGCGTGTACTCTACGAGCAGTACGTC.

J is TRBJ2-3 and V is TRBV7-9; the D gene is possibly TRBD1 (6 bases). Trimming left V 7 bases short and J 4 bases short, with 12 bases between. Germline V lookup: CDR1 SEHNR, CDR2 FQNEAQ (reference sequence). The CDR3 extends over 13 amino acids. DNA of the CDR3: TGTGCCAGCAAGGAACAGGGTTCAGATACGCAGTATTTT. Protein sequence: CASKEQGSDTQYF.

For the CDR3, the DNA is TGTGCCAGCAGCTTAGGGGAGGACGAGCAGTACGTC. Its protein is CASSLGEDEQYV. The chain links TRBV11-2 to TRBJ2-7; perhaps TRBD2 as D (6 bases). The CDR3 loop spans 12 amino acids. The V end lost 1 base, the J end lost 5 bases, and 6 bases lay between the germline ends. Germline assignment: CDR1 SGHAT and CDR2 FQNNGV.

This clonotype was counted a single time. The V and J genes are TRBV20-1 and TRBJ1-2; 9 positions agree with TRBD1. The CDR3 consists of 13 residues. Per the germline V gene, CDR1 is DFQATT and CDR2 is SNEGSKA (reference sequence). Trimming at V came to 1 base and at J to 6 bases, leaving 3 bases not matched to a gene. The CDR3, as DNA: TGCAGTGCTAGAGGACAGGGGGGAAATGGCTACACCTTC. Its protein is CSARGQGGNGYTF.

The chain uses TRBV2 and TRBJ1-1; TRBD1 might be the D (5 bases). This CDR3 has 15 amino acids. V shed 6 bases and J shed 0 bases, with 14 bases lying between them. Germline V lookup: CDR1 SNHLY, CDR2 FYNNEI. The CDR3 loop is CASRATWGMNTEAFF. The DNA of the CDR3 is TGTGCCAGCAGGGCGACGTGGGGGATGAACACTGAAGCTTTCTTT.

The V and J genes are TRBV29-1 and TRBJ2-7; no clear D. V was shortened by 4 bases and J by 1 base, with 8 bases between the two germline ends. CDR1 is SQVTM, CDR2 ANQGSEA, per germline. The CDR3 contains 12 residues. CDR3 in DNA: TGCAGCGTTGCGGTGGCTTCCTACGAGCAGTACTTC. Protein sequence: CSVAVASYEQYF.

V gene TRBV12-3 or TRBV12-4 combines with J gene TRBJ1-1; tentatively, D is TRBD1 (6 bases). The CDR3 extends over 13 amino acids. The V gene lost 7 bases and the J gene lost 6 bases, with 15 bases spanning the gap. The chain's CDR3 is CASTQGSFAEAFF. In DNA, the CDR3 is TGTGCCAGCACCCAGGGGAGCTTCGCTGAAGCTTTCTTT.

The rearrangement joins TRBV29-1 to TRBJ1-2, with D perhaps TRBD1 (5 bases). The germline gives CDR1 SQVTM, CDR2 ANQGSEA. Deletions cut 7 bases from V and 4 bases from J, with 13 bases between. The CDR3 is 12 residues long. This CDR3 is CSAVTDTYGYTF. CDR3 DNA sequence: TGCAGCGCCGTGACAGACACCTATGGCTACACCTTC.

This rearrangement joins TRBV30 to TRBJ1-1, with 8 nucleotides matching TRBD1. This CDR3 has 14 residues. J lost 2 bases, V lost 3 bases, and 5 bases had no gene match. In germline, CDR1 is GTSNPN, CDR2 SVGIG (reference sequence). CDR3 region: CAWRVGQVNTEAFF. The CDR3 coding sequence is TGTGCCTGGAGGGTGGGACAGGTCAACACTGAAGCTTTCTTT.

The chain combines TRBV28 with TRBJ2-7, with unresolved D. Germline V gene sequence: CDR1 MDHEN, CDR2 SYDVKM. Trimming cost V 3 bases and J 3 bases, with 15 bases left between them. The CDR3 is made up of 15 amino acids. CDR3 bases: TGTGCCAGCAGTTTCTCCAGGCAACCAAGCTACGAGCAGTACGTC. Translating gives CASSFSRQPSYEQYV.

This sequence joins TRBV20-1 and TRBJ2-2, with 13 nucleotides matching TRBD2. In germline, CDR1 is DFQATT, CDR2 SNEGSKA (reference sequence). V dropped 5 bases and J dropped 3; count of bases not matched to a gene: 9. This CDR3 spans 17 amino acids. CDR3 amino acids: CSAPWTSGSWDTGELFF. DNA for the CDR3: TGCAGTGCTCCCTGGACTAGCGGGAGCTGGGACACCGGGGAGCTGTTTTTT.

V usage is TRBV4-3 and J usage is TRBJ2-5; 7 bases align to TRBD2. CDR1 is LGHNA and CDR2 is YSLEER in the germline V gene. The CDR3 length is 17 residues. Germline trimming cut 5 bases from V and 7 bases from J; bases unmatched to any gene: 19. CDR3 bases: TGCGCCAGCAGCTACCTCCCCGCTAGCGGTGGGAAGGGGACCCAGTACTTC. This translates into CASSYLPASGGKGTQYF.

The V and J genes are TRBV14 and TRBJ2-4; 10 nucleotides line up with TRBD1. With V trimmed by 4 bases and J by 8 bases, 11 bases remained unmatched. The CDR3 contains 16 residues. CDR1 and CDR2 from the germline V gene are SGHDN and FVKESK. This CDR3 reads CASSLLRPGTGDIQYF. CDR3 DNA: TGTGCCAGCAGCCTATTACGTCCCGGGACAGGGGACATTCAGTACTTC.

J is TRBJ2-1 and V is TRBV20-1, with a weak D call TRBD2 (6 bases). Trimming shortened V by 4 bases and J by 0 bases, and 13 bases separated the two germline ends. Germline CDR1 and CDR2: DFQATT and SNEGSKA (reference sequence). The length of the CDR3 is 15 residues. The DNA of the CDR3 is TGCAGTGCTAATCTGGTGGGGGGCTCCTACAATGAGCAGTTCTTC. It is translated as CSANLVGGSYNEQFF.

This sequence joins TRBV6-2 or TRBV6-3 and TRBJ2-7; 7 bases match TRBD1. V trimming: 5 bases; J trimming: 3 bases; junction bases outside the gene matches: 7. The CDR3 has 14 residues. Germline lookup yields CDR1 MNHEY and CDR2 SVGEGT. In DNA, the CDR3 is TGTGCCAGCAGTACCGGGGACAGTAACTACGAGCAGTACTTC. It yields the protein CASSTGDSNYEQYF.

The rearrangement uses TRBV3-1 and TRBJ2-1, with 11 bases that match TRBD2. This CDR3 contains 17 residues. V shed 0 bases and J 6 bases; nucleotides not matched to a gene: 7. Per germline, CDR1 LGHDT and CDR2 YNNKEL (reference sequence). The CDR3 nucleotides are TGTGCCAGCAGCCAAGACCTGGCTAGCGGGGGGATCAATGAGCAGTTCTTC. This translates into CASSQDLASGGINEQFF.

V gene TRBV12-3 or TRBV12-4 combines with J gene TRBJ2-3, with unresolved D. V was shortened by 7 bases and J by 4 bases, with 9 bases between the two germline ends. CDR3 length equals 12 residues. CDR3 nucleotides: TGTGCCAGCATAAGGGAATCAGATACGCAGTATTTT. Protein product: CASIRESDTQYF.

The rearrangement uses TRBV9 and TRBJ1-2, with TRBD1 identical over 7 bases. V lost 4 bases to trimming and J lost 2 bases; unmatched junction nucleotides: 8. This CDR3 has 15 amino acids. The germline gives CDR1 SGDLS, CDR2 YYNGEE. The CDR3 loop reads CASSPRDSGNYGYTF. DNA of the CDR3: TGTGCCAGCAGCCCCCGGGACAGCGGGAACTATGGCTACACCTTC.

The genes are TRBV3-1 and TRBJ1-5; possibly TRBD1 for D (5 bases). V gave up 7 bases and J gave up 7 bases, with 14 bases separating them. Germline V gene sequence: CDR1 LGHDT, CDR2 YNNKEL (reference sequence). This CDR3 contains 13 residues. This CDR3 reads CASTLRGQQPQHF. In DNA, the CDR3 is TGTGCCAGCACCCTCCGAGGACAACAGCCCCAGCATTTT.

The CDR3 DNA is TGTGCCAGCAGCTTGGGACAGGAATATGGCTACACCTTC. As protein: CASSLGQEYGYTF. The chain recombines TRBV11-2 with TRBJ1-2; 8 bases agree with TRBD1. Unmatched junction bases numbered 2, after V lost 3 bases and J lost 5 bases. CDR1 and CDR2 (germline): SGHAT, FQNNGV. CDR3 size: 13 residues. Drawing the rest from reference TRBV11-2 and TRBJ1-2, the complete variable domain is EAGVAQSPRYKIIEKRQSVAFWCNPISGHATLYWYQQILGQGPKLLIQFQNNGVVDDSQLPKDRFSAERLKGVDSTLKIQPAKLEDSAVYLCASSLGQEYGYTFGSGTRLTVV.